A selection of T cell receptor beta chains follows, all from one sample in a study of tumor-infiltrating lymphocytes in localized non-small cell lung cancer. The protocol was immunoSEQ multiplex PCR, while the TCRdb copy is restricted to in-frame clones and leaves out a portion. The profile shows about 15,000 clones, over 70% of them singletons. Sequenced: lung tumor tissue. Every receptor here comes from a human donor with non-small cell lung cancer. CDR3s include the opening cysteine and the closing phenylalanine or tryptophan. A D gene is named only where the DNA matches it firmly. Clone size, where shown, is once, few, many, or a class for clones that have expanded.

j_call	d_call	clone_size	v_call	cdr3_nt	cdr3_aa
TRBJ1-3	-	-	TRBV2	TGTGCCAGCAGTGGGTCGACGCTCCCTGGAAACACCATATATTTT	CASSGSTLPGNTIYF
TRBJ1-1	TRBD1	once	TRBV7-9	TGTGCCAGCAGCCCGGGACAGGGCACTGAAGCTTTCTTT	CASSPGQGTEAFF
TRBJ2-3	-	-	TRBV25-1	TGTGCCAGCAGTGATGGTATCACAGATACGCAGTATTTT	CASSDGITDTQYF
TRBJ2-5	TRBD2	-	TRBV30	TGTGCCTGGAGTGCCGGGACTAGCAGTCGGGAGGAGACCCAGTACTTC	CAWSAGTSSREETQYF
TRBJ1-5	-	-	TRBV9	TGTGCCAGCAGCCCTTCAGGGATTAGCAATCAGCCCCAGCATTTT	CASSPSGISNQPQHF
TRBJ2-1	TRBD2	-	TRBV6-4	TGTGCCAGCAGTGTCTCAGCGGGATTCGAGCAGTTCTTC	CASSVSAGFEQFF
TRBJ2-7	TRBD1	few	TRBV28	TGTGCCAGCACCAACAGGGGTTCCCTCTACGAGCAGTACTTC	CASTNRGSLYEQYF
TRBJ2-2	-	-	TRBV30	TGTGCCTGGAGTGACCAGGTCTGGGAGCTGTTTTTT	CAWSDQVWELFF
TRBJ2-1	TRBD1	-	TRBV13	TGTGCCAGCAGCGTAGCCGGGACAGGGGATAGCAATGAGCAGTTCTTC	CASSVAGTGDSNEQFF
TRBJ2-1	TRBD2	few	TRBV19	TGTGCCAGTAGATGGGGGATTAGCGGGGACAATGAGCAGTTCTTC	CASRWGISGDNEQFF
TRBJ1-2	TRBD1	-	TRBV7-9	TGTGCCAGCAGCCCGCAAACGATTGGGACAGGGGGAGCGGGTGGCTACACCTTC	CASSPQTIGTGGAGGYTF
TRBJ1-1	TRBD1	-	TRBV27	TGTGCCAGCAGTTTAATTGGGGCAGGGGGAGCGGACACTGAAGCTTTCTTT	CASSLIGAGGADTEAFF